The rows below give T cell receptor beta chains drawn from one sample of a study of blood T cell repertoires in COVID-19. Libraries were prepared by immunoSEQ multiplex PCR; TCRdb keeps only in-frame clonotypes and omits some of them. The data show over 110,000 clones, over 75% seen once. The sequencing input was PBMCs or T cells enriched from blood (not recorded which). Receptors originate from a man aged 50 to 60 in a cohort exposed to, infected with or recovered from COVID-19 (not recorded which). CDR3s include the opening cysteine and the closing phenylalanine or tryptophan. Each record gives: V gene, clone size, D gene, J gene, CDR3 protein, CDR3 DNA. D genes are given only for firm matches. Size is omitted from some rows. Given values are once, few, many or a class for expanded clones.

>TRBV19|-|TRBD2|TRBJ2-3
CASSRGLTASTDTQYF
TGTGCCAGTAGTAGGGGACTAACCGCTAGCACAGATACGCAGTATTTT
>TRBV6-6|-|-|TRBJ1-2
CASRPGGNHGYTF
TGTGCCAGCAGACCGGGGGGGAACCATGGCTACACCTTC
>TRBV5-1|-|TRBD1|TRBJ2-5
CASSLAETGSETQYF
TGCGCCAGCAGCTTGGCCGAGACAGGGAGTGAGACCCAGTACTTC
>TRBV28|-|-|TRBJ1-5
CAIRPGSIYQPQHF
TGTGCCATCCGGCCAGGGTCAATCTATCAGCCCCAGCATTTT
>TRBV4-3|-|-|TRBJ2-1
CASSQDRSTYNEQFF
TGCGCCAGCAGCCAAGACCGGTCGACCTACAATGAGCAGTTCTTC
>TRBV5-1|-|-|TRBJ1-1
CASSAGAAEAFF
TGCGCCAGCAGCGCAGGGGCCGCTGAAGCTTTCTTT
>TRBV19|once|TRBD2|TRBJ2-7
CASSRLAGDHEQYF
TGTGCCAGTAGTCGGCTAGCGGGAGACCACGAGCAGTACTTC
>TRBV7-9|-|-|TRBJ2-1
CASSLLAEAAEQFF
TGTGCCAGCAGCTTACTAGCAGAAGCTGCTGAGCAGTTCTTC
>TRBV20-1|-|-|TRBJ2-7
CSAPSGAEQYF
TGCAGTGCCCCCTCGGGTGCCGAGCAGTACTTC
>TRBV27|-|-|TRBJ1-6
CASNIRGGGSPLHF
TGTGCCAGCAATATCCGGGGGGGTGGTTCACCCCTCCACTTT
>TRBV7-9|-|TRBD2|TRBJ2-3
CASSVTPGLGADTQYF
TGTGCCAGCAGCGTTACTCCGGGACTAGGTGCAGATACGCAGTATTTT
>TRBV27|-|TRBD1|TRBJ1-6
CASSSGQGVRSPLHF
TGTGCCAGCAGTTCCGGACAGGGTGTCAGGTCACCCCTCCACTTT
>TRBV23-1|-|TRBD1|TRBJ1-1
CASSGQGTEAFF
TGCGCCAGCAGTGGACAGGGGACTGAAGCTTTCTTT
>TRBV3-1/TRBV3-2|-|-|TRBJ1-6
CASSQGPNSPLHF
TGTGCCAGCAGCCAGGGGCCCAATTCACCCCTCCACTTT
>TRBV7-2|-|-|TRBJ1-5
CASSLGDIFSNQPQHF
TGTGCCAGCAGCTTGGGGGACATTTTTAGCAATCAGCCCCAGCATTTT
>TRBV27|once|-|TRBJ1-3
CASSFRGPGNTIYF
TGTGCCAGCAGTTTCCGGGGTCCTGGAAACACCATATATTTT
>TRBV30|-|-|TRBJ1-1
CAWSVSAGTEAFF
TGTGCCTGGAGTGTGTCGGCGGGGACTGAAGCTTTCTTT
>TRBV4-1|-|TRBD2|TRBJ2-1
CASSQLAGLSYNEQFF
TGCGCCAGCAGCCAGCTAGCGGGTCTATCCTACAATGAGCAGTTCTTC
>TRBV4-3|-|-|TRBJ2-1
CASSPTRGSHEQFF
TGCGCCAGCAGCCCAACACGGGGGAGCCATGAGCAGTTCTTC
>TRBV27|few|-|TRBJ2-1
CASSLRGGTYNEQFF
TGTGCCAGCAGTTTAAGGGGGGGCACCTACAATGAGCAGTTCTTC
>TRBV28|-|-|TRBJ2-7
CASSLYFEQYF
TGTGCCAGCAGTTTATACTTCGAGCAGTACTTC
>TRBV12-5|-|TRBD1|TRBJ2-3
CASLPGTGALTDTQYF
TGTGCTAGTCTTCCGGGGACAGGGGCCCTCACAGATACGCAGTATTTT
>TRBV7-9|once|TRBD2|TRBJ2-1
CASSPSGSGRYNEQFF
TGTGCCAGCAGCCCTAGCGGCAGCGGGCGCTACAATGAGCAGTTCTTC
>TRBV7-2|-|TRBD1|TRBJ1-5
CASSPDRGYQPQHF
TGTGCCAGCAGTCCGGACAGGGGGTATCAGCCCCAGCATTTT
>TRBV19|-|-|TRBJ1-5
CASSMSAVSNQPQHF
TGTGCCAGTAGTATGTCTGCAGTTAGCAATCAGCCCCAGCATTTT
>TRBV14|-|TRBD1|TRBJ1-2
CASSQHPGQSYDGYTF
TGTGCCAGCAGCCAGCACCCGGGACAGTCCTATGATGGCTACACCTTC
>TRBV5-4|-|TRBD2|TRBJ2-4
CASSLQASGRDIQYF
TGTGCCAGCAGCTTGCAGGCTAGCGGGAGAGACATTCAGTACTTC
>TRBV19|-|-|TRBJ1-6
CASMGALNSPLHF
TGTGCCAGTATGGGGGCCCTAAATTCACCCCTCCACTTT
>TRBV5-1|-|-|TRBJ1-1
CASTPGGGYTEAFF
TGCGCCAGCACCCCCGGCGGGGGTTACACTGAAGCTTTCTTT
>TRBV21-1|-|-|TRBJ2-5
CASSPAGLAGSRETQYF
TGTGCCAGCAGCCCTGCGGGACTAGCGGGATCCAGAGAGACCCAGTACTTC
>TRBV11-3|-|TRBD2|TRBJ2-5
CASRGLAGLRKTQYF
TGTGCCAGCAGGGGACTAGCGGGACTTCGGAAGACCCAGTACTTC
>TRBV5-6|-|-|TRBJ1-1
CASSQGMNTEAFF
TGTGCCAGCAGTCAGGGTATGAACACTGAAGCTTTCTTT
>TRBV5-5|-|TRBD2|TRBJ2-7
CASSLPGGYEQYF
TGTGCCAGCAGCTTGCCCGGGGGGTACGAGCAGTACTTC
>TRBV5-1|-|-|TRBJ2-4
CASSESPGMDKNIQYF
TGCGCCAGCAGCGAATCCCCAGGGATGGACAAAAACATTCAGTACTTC
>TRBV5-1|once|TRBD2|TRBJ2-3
CASSSTSGGASTDTQYF
TGCGCCAGCAGCTCGACTAGCGGGGGGGCCAGCACAGATACGCAGTATTTT
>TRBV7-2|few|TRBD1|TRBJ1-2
CASSTTTGMHGYTF
TGTGCCAGCAGCACAACGACAGGGATGCATGGCTACACCTTC
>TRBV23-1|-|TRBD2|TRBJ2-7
CASSQGTSSYEQYF
TGCGCCAGCAGTCAAGGGACTAGCAGCTACGAGCAGTACTTC
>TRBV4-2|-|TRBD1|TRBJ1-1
CASSQPTGQVGAFF
TGTGCCAGCAGCCAGCCCACGGGACAGGTCGGCGCTTTCTTT
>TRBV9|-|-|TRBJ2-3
CASNTRGDSTDTQYF
TGTGCCAGCAACACGCGCGGGGATAGCACAGATACGCAGTATTTT
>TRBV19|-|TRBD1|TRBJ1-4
CASSTGTATNEKLFF
TGTGCCAGTAGTACCGGGACAGCAACTAATGAAAAACTGTTTTTT
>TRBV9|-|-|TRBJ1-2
CASSVDSTARYGYTF
TGTGCCAGCAGCGTAGATTCGACAGCCAGATATGGCTACACCTTC
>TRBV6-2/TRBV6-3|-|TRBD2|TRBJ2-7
CASSYPPHLAGAYEQYF
TGTGCCAGCAGTTACCCACCGCACCTAGCGGGGGCCTACGAGCAGTACTTC
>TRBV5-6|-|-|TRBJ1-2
CASTTSVHPGYGYTF
TGTGCCAGCACCACCTCCGTCCACCCGGGGTATGGCTACACCTTC
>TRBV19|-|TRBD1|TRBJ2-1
CASSMDRGGYNEQFF
TGTGCCAGTAGTATGGACAGGGGAGGGTACAATGAGCAGTTCTTC
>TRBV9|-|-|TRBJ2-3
CASSWERSTDTQYF
TGTGCCAGCAGCTGGGAGCGGAGCACAGATACGCAGTATTTT
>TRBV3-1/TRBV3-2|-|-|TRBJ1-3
CASSQVGRGNTIYF
TGTGCCAGCAGCCAAGTGGGGAGAGGAAACACCATATATTTT
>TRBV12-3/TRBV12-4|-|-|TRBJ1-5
CASSSKQGQPQHF
TGTGCCAGCAGTTCCAAACAGGGTCAGCCCCAGCATTTT
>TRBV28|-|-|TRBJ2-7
CASRSPQGQTSEQYF
TGTGCCAGCCGTTCCCCCCAGGGGCAGACTTCCGAGCAGTACTTC
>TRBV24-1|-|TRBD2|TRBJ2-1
CATSRGGYNEQFF
TGTGCCACCAGTCGGGGGGGGTACAATGAGCAGTTCTTC
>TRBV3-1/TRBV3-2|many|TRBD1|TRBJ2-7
CASSPRMNPGQGGEQYF
TGTGCCAGCAGCCCACGAATGAACCCGGGACAGGGTGGCGAGCAGTACTTC
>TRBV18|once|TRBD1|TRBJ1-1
CASSPGTEPSFF
TGTGCCAGCTCACCAGGGACAGAACCGTCTTTCTTT
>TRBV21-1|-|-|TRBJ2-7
CASSIRGGSSYEQYF
TGTGCCAGCAGCATAAGAGGGGGCAGCTCCTACGAGCAGTACTTC
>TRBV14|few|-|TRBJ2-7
CASSQARPSSYEQYF
TGTGCCAGCAGCCAAGCGAGACCTAGCTCCTACGAGCAGTACTTC
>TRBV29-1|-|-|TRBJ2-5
CSVNSIKETQYF
TGCAGCGTTAACAGCATAAAAGAGACCCAGTACTTC
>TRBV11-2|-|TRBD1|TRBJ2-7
CASSLGTGGSYEQYF
TGTGCCAGCAGCTTAGGGACAGGGGGTTCCTACGAGCAGTACTTC
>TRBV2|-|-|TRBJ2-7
CASSSQGNYEQYF
TGTGCCAGCAGTTCACAGGGTAACTACGAGCAGTACTTC
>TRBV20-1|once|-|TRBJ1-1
CSASEAGYTEAFF
TGCAGTGCTAGTGAGGCAGGGTACACTGAAGCTTTCTTT
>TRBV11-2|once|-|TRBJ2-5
CASTSIGGTETQYF
TGTGCCAGCACCTCTATAGGGGGAACGGAGACCCAGTACTTC
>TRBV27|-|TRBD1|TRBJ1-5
CATRGHGNQPQHF
TGTGCCACCAGGGGGCACGGCAATCAGCCCCAGCATTTT
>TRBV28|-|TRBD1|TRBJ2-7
CASTRDRVPREQYF
TGTGCCAGCACCCGAGACAGGGTGCCGCGGGAGCAGTACTTC